One sample yielded the 20 T cell receptor beta chains listed below, sequenced in a study of shared clonotypes between healthy human individuals. Naive CD8 cells, CD45RO-negative and positively selected for CCR7, excluded terminally differentiated effector memory CD45RA+ cells. The assay was immunoSEQ multiplex PCR, and TCRdb's table has in-frame clones only and misses some. The data hold hundreds of thousands of clones, with just under 97% observed a single time. Input material: naive CD8+ T cells sorted from blood. The receptors derive from a woman under 40 in good health.

CDR3 sequence: CSVPRGAGDTQYF. Written as DNA, the CDR3 is TGCAGCGTACCGCGGGGGGCTGGTGATACGCAGTATTTT. The J gene is TRBJ2-3, the V gene TRBV29-1; 8 bases line up with TRBD2. The CDR3 consists of 13 residues. Per germline, CDR1 SQVTM and CDR2 ANQGSEA. Germline trimming cut 6 bases from V and 6 bases from J; bases unmatched to any gene: 8.

The chain couples TRBV12-2 to TRBJ1-1. TRBV12-2 is recorded as a pseudogene. The CDR3 totals 12 residues. The CDR3 loop is CASRLGITEAFF. In nucleotides, the CDR3 is TGTGCAAGTCGCTTGGGAATCACTGAAGCTTTCTTT.

J is TRBJ2-4 and V is TRBV7-8; no clear D. This CDR3 has 16 residues. Deletions cut 4 bases from V and 0 bases from J, with 13 bases between. Germline V lookup: CDR1 SGHVS, CDR2 FQNEAQ. The CDR3 spells CASSSDRLSAKNIQYF. CDR3 DNA: TGTGCCAGCAGCTCTGACCGCCTTTCAGCCAAAAACATTCAGTACTTC. The full variable domain, its missing parts supplied by reference TRBV7-8 and TRBJ2-4, is GAGVSQSPRYKVAKRGQDVALRCDPISGHVSLFWYQQALGQGPEFLTYFQNEAQLDKSGLPSDRFFAERPEGSVSTLKIQRTQQEDSAVYLCASSSDRLSAKNIQYFGAGTRLSVL.

This chain joins TRBV6-5 and TRBJ2-7, with D unresolved. V was clipped by 0 bases and J by 3 bases, with 6 bases between them. The CDR3 runs to 13 residues. Germline V gene data show CDR1 as MNHEY and CDR2 as SVGAGI. The CDR3 sequence is CASSYSVDYEQYF. CDR3 DNA: TGTGCCAGCAGTTACTCAGTAGACTACGAGCAGTACTTC.

This chain links TRBV7-6 with TRBJ2-3; no reliable D call. Germline CDR1 and CDR2: SGHVS and FNYEAQ. There are 13 residues in the CDR3. V was cut by 4 bases and J by 2 bases, with 7 bases left in between. The CDR3 nucleotides are TGTGCCAGCAGCTCAGCTTACACAGATACGCAGTATTTT. It is translated as CASSSAYTDTQYF.

The rearrangement links TRBV14 to TRBJ2-1; 8 bases are shared with TRBD2. The CDR3 is 15 amino acids. V lost 4 bases, J lost 9 bases, and 11 bases stayed unmatched. Germline CDR1 SGHDN, CDR2 FVKESK. The CDR3: CASSPPTAGVSEQFF. As DNA, the CDR3 is TGTGCCAGCAGCCCCCCCACAGCGGGAGTTAGTGAGCAGTTCTTC.

This sequence joins TRBV5-5 and TRBJ2-7, with 8 bases aligning to TRBD2. CDR3 length equals 15 residues. V was clipped by 0 bases and J by 3 bases; unmatched bases: 5. CDR1 is SGHKS and CDR2 is YYEKEE in the germline V gene (reference sequence). In nucleotides, the CDR3 is TGTGCCAGCAGCTTGGGAGCGGGAGTCGTCTACGAGCAGTACTTC. Translated: CASSLGAGVVYEQYF.

This clone has just one count. The rearrangement uses TRBV6-1 and TRBJ2-7, with 9 bases matching TRBD1. The V gene's germline CDR1 is MNHNS and CDR2 SASEGT. Trimming removed 4 bases from V and 1 base from J; junction bases left unmatched: 5. The CDR3 is made up of 15 amino acids. The CDR3 is CASSGAGTGSYEQYF. For the CDR3, the DNA is TGTGCCAGCAGTGGAGCCGGGACAGGGTCCTACGAGCAGTACTTC.

This sequence joins TRBV21-1 and TRBJ1-4; the DNA was not compared with TRBD1, the D call given in the table. TRBV21-1 is a documented pseudogene. This CDR3 is 14 amino acids long. The CDR3 loop reads CASSKGQGGEKLFF. In DNA, the CDR3 is TGTGCCAGCAGCAAAGGGCAGGGGGGAGAAAAACTGTTTTTT.

This sequence joins TRBV5-1 and TRBJ2-1; no firm D call. Per germline, CDR1 SGHRS and CDR2 YFSETQ. Trimming stripped 4 bases from V and 3 bases from J, with 14 bases between. The CDR3 is 15 residues long. The CDR3 region is CASSLDTSDYNEQFF. In DNA form, the CDR3 reads TGCGCCAGCAGCCTGGATACGAGCGACTACAATGAGCAGTTCTTC.

The chain carries TRBV7-9 and TRBJ1-1, with TRBD1 matching 9 bases. J lost 5 bases, V lost 5 bases, and 12 bases had no gene match. Germline CDR1 and CDR2: SEHNR and FQNEAQ (reference sequence). The CDR3 totals 16 residues. The CDR3 here is CASSRGIQGASTEAFF. The CDR3 region has the DNA TGTGCCAGCAGCCGAGGAATACAGGGGGCGAGTACTGAAGCTTTCTTT.

This clone has only one observation. This chain uses TRBV5-6 with TRBJ2-7; TRBD2 is a possible D gene (6 bases). Germline V lookup: CDR1 SGHDT, CDR2 YYEEEE. V was trimmed by 0 bases and J by 7 bases, leaving 11 bases between them. There are 13 residues in the CDR3. DNA for the CDR3: TGTGCCAGCAGCTTGGCCGGGGGTCGGGAGCAGTACTTC. This sequence encodes CASSLAGGREQYF.

This chain uses TRBV7-9 with TRBJ2-1, with TRBD1 matching over 9 bases. J gave up 5 bases and V 2 bases, and 4 bases lay outside the gene matches. The CDR3 is 15 amino acids. Germline V CDR1 and CDR2: SEHNR, FQNEAQ (reference sequence). CDR3 in amino acids: CASSLTQGAHNEQFF. The CDR3 nucleotides read TGTGCCAGCAGCTTAACACAGGGGGCACACAATGAGCAGTTCTTC.

The chain links TRBV2 to TRBJ2-1; 13 bases map to TRBD2. CDR1 and CDR2 (germline): SNHLY, FYNNEI. Losses at the gene ends were 7 bases for V and 9 bases for J; bases not matched to a gene: 3. This CDR3 has 13 amino acids. The CDR3 loop reads CASKGTSGAEQFF. The CDR3 DNA reads as TGTGCCAGCAAGGGGACTAGCGGGGCTGAGCAGTTCTTC.

The J gene is TRBJ1-2, the V gene TRBV7-9, with TRBD1 matching over 8 bases. The CDR3 loop spans 16 amino acids. Unmatched junction bases numbered 13, after V lost 5 bases and J lost 5 bases. Germline V gene lookup returns CDR1 SEHNR and CDR2 FQNEAQ (reference sequence). CDR3: CASSPPGTGDTYGYTF. The CDR3, as DNA: TGTGCCAGCAGCCCGCCGGGGACAGGAGACACTTATGGCTACACCTTC.

This clone was recorded once. The CDR3 nucleotides read TGTGCCAGTAGTATGGGGGGAGACGAGCAGTACTTC. It codes for CASSMGGDEQYF. The chain carries TRBV19 and TRBJ2-7, with D possibly matching TRBD2 (6 bases). This CDR3 is 12 amino acids long. Germline lookup yields CDR1 LNHDA and CDR2 SQIVND (reference sequence). Trimming stripped 3 bases from V and 5 bases from J, with 8 bases between.

V is TRBV27 and J is TRBJ2-1; D is undetermined. CDR1 and CDR2 (germline): MNHEY, SMNVEV (reference sequence). Trimming took off 4 bases at V and 8 bases at J, with 9 bases between the two ends. The CDR3 covers 12 residues. DNA for the CDR3: TGTGCCAGCAGTTGCCCCCCGGATGAGCAGTTCTTC. This codes for CASSCPPDEQFF.

CDR3 sequence (DNA): TGTGCCAGCAGTCTAGGGACAGCGCCCGGGGAACTGTTTTTT. Its protein product is CASSLGTAPGELFF. The gene calls are TRBV27 and TRBJ1-4, with 7 bases aligning to TRBD1. V dropped 5 bases and J dropped 12; count of bases not matched to a gene: 12. Looked up from germline, CDR1 is MNHEY and CDR2 is SMNVEV (reference sequence). This CDR3 is 14 amino acids long.

The genes are TRBV11-2 and TRBJ2-3, with unresolved D. Trimming left V 1 base short and J 4 bases short, with 12 bases between. Looked up from germline, CDR1 is SGHAT and CDR2 is FQNNGV. The CDR3 length is 15 residues. This chain's CDR3 is CASSLGARRADTQYF. In DNA, the CDR3 is TGTGCCAGCAGCTTAGGAGCGAGACGCGCAGATACGCAGTATTTT.

Here the CDR3 reads CASSSGLAGGISSYNEQFF. DNA for the CDR3: TGTGCCAGCAGCTCGGGACTAGCGGGAGGAATTAGCTCCTACAATGAGCAGTTCTTC. The rearrangement uses TRBV7-6 and TRBJ2-1; 15 positions agree with TRBD2. The CDR3 loop spans 19 amino acids. V was clipped by 4 bases and J by 0 bases; unmatched bases: 7. Germline V gene sequence: CDR1 SGHVS, CDR2 FNYEAQ.